The present entry profiles one T cell receptor (beta chain) with its context. Its antigen is undetermined. The V end lost 7 bases, the J end lost 0 bases, and 9 bases lay between the germline ends. CDR3 length equals 14 residues. CDR1 is MDHEN and CDR2 is SYDVKM in the germline V gene. This entry belongs to a study of beta chain features in type 1 diabetes. Expressed TCRB transcripts were sequenced because the entire RNA isolate underwent reverse transcription. Sequenced by immunoSEQ multiplex PCR; TCRdb stores in-frame clones only, minus some. The top ten hold approximately 1.3% of the sample, which has 200,000 to 250,000 clones, approximately 11% seen once. Study results and limitations: cDNA sequencing could over-represent cells with high TCR expression. For Type 1 diabetes patients, all four CD4+ subsets carried TCRB CDR3s that were moderately but significantly shorter. VDJ junctions sequenced from type 1 diabetes patients showed fewer insertions and more deletions. Relative to healthy donors, patients appeared to have naive, central memory and Treg TCRB repertoires that were more similar.

The chain recombines TRBV28 with TRBJ1-4; D uncertain. The sequence came from a man younger than 35 in good health. The material sequenced was central memory CD4+ T cells from blood. Here the CDR3 DNA reads TGTGCCAGCACCGTAGCCTCAACTAATGAAAAACTGTTTTTT. Protein sequence: CASTVASTNEKLFF.